The clone carrying this TCR beta chain was picked up one time. Clones were sequenced by immunoSEQ multiplex PCR, and TCRdb holds only the in-frame ones, with some missing. The sample lists about 110,000 clones; more than 75% were seen once. These data are taken from a study of cytomegalovirus exposure and HLA in healthy donors. CDR1 is MGHRA, CDR2 YSYEKL, per germline. CDR3 length: 14 amino acids. Trimming shortened V by 0 bases and J by 6 bases, and 9 bases separated the two germline ends. The sample comprised PBMCs. This clonotype originated in a woman aged 30 to 39 in good health and CMV-seropositive. The V call is TRBV4-1, the J call TRBJ1-5, with D maybe TRBD1 (5 bases). The CDR3 loop is CASSQDMGGQPQHF. For the CDR3, the DNA is TGCGCCAGCAGCCAAGATATGGGGGGTCAGCCCCAGCATTTT.